This is a list of T cell receptor beta chains from one sample in a study of neurological immune-mediated disorders. TCRdb used MiXCR to reprocess the 5' RACE reads, holding one entry per CDR3 protein. The sample shows about 40,000 distinct CDR3 sequences, approximately 3% of them seen only once. The source material was PBMCs. These receptors all stem from an older woman with multiple sclerosis. The CDR3 runs from the conserved cysteine through the conserved F or W. D genes are given only for firm matches. Size values are once, few and many counts, or a class for expanded clones, and some rows have none.

J gene	D gene	clone size	V gene	CDR3 DNA	CDR3 protein
TRBJ2-4	.	many	TRBV7-9	TGTGCCAGCAGAGGTCCTCTAGCCAAAAACATTCAGTACTTC	CASRGPLAKNIQYF
TRBJ1-5	.	many	TRBV6-6	TGTGCCAGCAGCCAAGACGATCCTGAGGGTCAGCCCCAGCATTTT	CASSQDDPEGQPQHF
TRBJ2-5	.	many	TRBV20-1	TGCAGTGCAAGGACAGTCCAAGAGACCCAGTACTTC	CSARTVQETQYF
TRBJ1-5	.	many	TRBV20-1	TGCAGTGCTAGAAAGGTTAACAGCAATCAGCCCCAGCATTTT	CSARKVNSNQPQHF
TRBJ1-4	TRBD1	many	TRBV20-1	TGCAGTGCGCTCCCCGGGACAGCTAATGAAAAACTGTTTTTT	CSALPGTANEKLFF
TRBJ1-1	TRBD1	many	TRBV5-1	TGCGCCAGCAGCATAACAGGGGTTACTGAAGCTTTCTTT	CASSITGVTEAFF
TRBJ2-5	.	many	TRBV24-1	TGTGCCACCAGTGATTCCGGAGGGACCCAGTACTTC	CATSDSGGTQYF
TRBJ1-5	.	many	TRBV5-5	TGTGCCAGCAGCCCCTACCAACCTGGGCAGCCCCAGCATTTT	CASSPYQPGQPQHF
TRBJ2-7	.	many	TRBV5-6	TGTGCCAGCAGCTTGGCCGGGGCCGGAAAGGGGGAGCAGTACTTC	CASSLAGAGKGEQYF
TRBJ2-1	.	many	TRBV7-8	TGTGCCAGCAGCACCCCAGGGGCTCCTTACAATGAGCAGTTCTTC	CASSTPGAPYNEQFF
TRBJ2-7	TRBD1	many	TRBV20-1	TGCAGTGCCTCCACCCCGGGACAGGGGGCCTACGAGCAGTACTTC	CSASTPGQGAYEQYF
TRBJ2-5	.	many	TRBV5-1	TGCGCCAGCAACGGAGGGGGGAAAGAGACCCAGTACTTC	CASNGGGKETQYF
TRBJ2-3	.	many	TRBV6-4	TGTGCCAGCAGTGACGGGGGGGCCACAGATACGCAGTATTTT	CASSDGGATDTQYF
TRBJ2-7	.	many	TRBV5-1	TGCGCCAGCAGCTTTTCCGACCAGAACACCTACGAGCAGTACTTC	CASSFSDQNTYEQYF
TRBJ1-1	.	many	TRBV5-1	TGCGCCAGCAGTTGGGGGACTGAAGCTTTCTTT	CASSWGTEAFF
TRBJ2-7	.	many	TRBV12-3/TRBV12-4	TGTGCCAGCAGACCGCAGGGGCTCGGGGCCTACGAGCAGTACTTC	CASRPQGLGAYEQYF
TRBJ2-4	.	many	TRBV5-6	TGTGCCAGCAGCTTCGGCCTCGCCGAGGGAAACATTCAGTACTTC	CASSFGLAEGNIQYF
TRBJ2-7	TRBD2	many	TRBV6-6	TGTGCCAGCAAAGGGACTAGGGACGAGCAGTACTTC	CASKGTRDEQYF
TRBJ1-4	.	many	TRBV20-1	TGCAGTTCTAACGGAGAGACTTCAACTAATGAAAAACTGTTTTTT	CSSNGETSTNEKLFF
TRBJ2-5	.	many	TRBV7-9	TGTGCCAGCAGCTTGGCAGGGCCCCCGGAGACCCAGTACTTC	CASSLAGPPETQYF
TRBJ2-5	.	many	TRBV5-1	TGCGCCAGCAGCTTGGCCGTTCTGCTCAACCAAGAGACCCAGTACTTC	CASSLAVLLNQETQYF
TRBJ2-5	TRBD1	many	TRBV12-3/TRBV12-4	TGTGCCAGCAGAGTGACAGGGGGTACTGAGACCCAGTACTTC	CASRVTGGTETQYF
TRBJ1-1	.	many	TRBV7-9	TGTGCCAGCAGCTCCCTGGGTTGGGGGGGCACTGAAGCTTTCTTT	CASSSLGWGGTEAFF
TRBJ2-6	.	many	TRBV3-1	TGTGCCAGCAGCCAAGATCTGGGGTTTGGGGCCAACGTCCTGACTTTC	CASSQDLGFGANVLTF
TRBJ2-7	.	many	TRBV27	TGTGCCAGCAGTCGGGACCGGCCGTCCTACGAGCAGTACTTC	CASSRDRPSYEQYF
TRBJ2-4	.	.	TRBV5-4	TGTGCCAGCAGCCTATGGGACTGGAAACTAGCCAAAAACATTCAGTACTTC	CASSLWDWKLAKNIQYF
TRBJ2-3	.	many	TRBV6-1	TGTGCCAGCAGTGAAGTCAGATCTACAGATACGCAGTATTTT	CASSEVRSTDTQYF
TRBJ1-3	.	many	TRBV18	TGTGCCAGCTCACCTCTACAGGGACCCTCTGGAAACACCATATATTTT	CASSPLQGPSGNTIYF
TRBJ2-1	TRBD2	many	TRBV3-1	TGTGCCAGCAGAACGATGGGGGGGAGGTTTGATGAGCAGTTCTTC	CASRTMGGRFDEQFF
TRBJ1-1	TRBD1	many	TRBV12-3/TRBV12-4	TGTGCCAGCAGTGGGGACAGGATTGAAGCTTTCTTT	CASSGDRIEAFF
TRBJ2-7	.	many	TRBV20-1	TGCAGTGCTAGTGGGCTTCTCACCGGGCAGTACTTC	CSASGLLTGQYF